This record concerns one TCR beta chain sequence. Authors' methods: From reference gene primer amplification, estimates of nucleated cell counts were derived. The method was immunoSEQ multiplex PCR; TCRdb's version includes in-frame clones alone and lacks a portion of them. V, J and clone size are taken as reported in that table, and D and trimming were inferred from the DNA itself. The sample shows over 100,000 clones, 65% to 90% of them seen only once. These data come from a study of blood T cell repertoires in COVID-19. Sequences were obtained from peripheral blood. The TCR originated in a woman aged 80 or older with active or convalescent COVID-19.

The CDR3 DNA follows: TGTGCCAGCAGCTTAAATAGTTACTCCGGGGAGCTGTTTTTT. Amino acid sequence: CASSLNSYSGELFF. The chain uses TRBV7-9 and TRBJ2-2; D ambiguous. The V gene lost 2 bases and the J gene lost 6 bases, with 10 bases spanning the gap. CDR1 is SEHNR and CDR2 is FQNEAQ in the germline V gene (reference sequence). The CDR3 loop spans 14 amino acids.